These 31 T cell receptor beta chains came from one sample sequenced in a study of blood T cell repertoires in COVID-19. Sequenced by immunoSEQ multiplex PCR; TCRdb stores in-frame clones only, minus some. The data contain around 150,000 clones, more than 80% of them seen just once; the ten biggest clones take up almost 6.5%. What was sequenced was peripheral blood. These receptors originate from a human donor in a cohort sampled during active COVID-19.

The chain employs TRBV5-6 and TRBJ1-6; 8 bases align to TRBD1. The CDR3 runs to 16 residues. The ends lost 4 bases at V and 1 base at J; junction bases unmatched: 4. Germline-derived CDR1 and CDR2 are SGHDT and YYEEEE. Here the CDR3 DNA reads TGTGCCAGCAGCCGGGGACAGGTATCCTATAATTCACCCCTCCACTTT. Residues: CASSRGQVSYNSPLHF.

The genes are TRBV28 and TRBJ1-6; maybe TRBD1 (6 bases). This CDR3 region has 14 residues. CDR1 and CDR2 (germline): MDHEN, SYDVKM. Trimming stripped 6 bases from V and 7 bases from J, with 13 bases between. The CDR3, as DNA: TGTGCCAGCAGCCAGACAGGCTTCAATTCACCCCTCCACTTT. Translated, it gives CASSQTGFNSPLHF.

This chain joins TRBV28 and TRBJ1-2, with D possibly matching TRBD1 (5 bases). The CDR3 consists of 15 residues. Per germline, CDR1 MDHEN and CDR2 SYDVKM. V gave up 8 bases and J gave up 4 bases, with 20 bases separating them. This chain's CDR3 is CASAGPGPTLYGYTF. The CDR3 coding sequence is TGTGCCAGCGCGGGGCCGGGCCCTACCCTCTATGGCTACACCTTC.

The chain links TRBV5-1 to TRBJ2-3; 9 bases agree with TRBD2. The CDR3 is made up of 16 amino acids. V was clipped by 3 bases and J by 2 bases; unmatched bases: 7. In germline, CDR1 is SGHRS, CDR2 YFSETQ. CDR3 sequence: CASSYRRGGPTDTQYF. In DNA form, the CDR3 reads TGCGCCAGCAGCTACCGGCGGGGGGGCCCCACAGATACGCAGTATTTT.

This rearrangement joins TRBV3-1 (or the pseudogene TRBV3-2) to TRBJ2-1; D possibly corresponds to TRBD2 (5 bases). Germline assignment: CDR1 LGHDT and CDR2 YNNKEL (reference sequence). V lost 2 bases and J lost 6, with 11 bases in between. This CDR3 is built from 14 residues. CDR3 loop: CASSQRLPGNEQFF. The CDR3 region has the DNA TGTGCCAGCAGCCAAAGACTACCAGGCAATGAGCAGTTCTTC.

This clone was observed a few times. The rearrangement uses TRBV7-8 and TRBJ2-2; 8 bases fit TRBD1. The trim removed 5 bases at V and 4 bases at J, leaving 6 bases unmatched. CDR3 length equals 15 residues. Germline-derived CDR1 and CDR2 are SGHVS and FQNEAQ. CDR3 nucleotides: TGTGCCAGCAGCCCGGACAGGGAGAGCACCGGGGAGCTGTTTTTT. It codes for CASSPDRESTGELFF. The whole variable domain, remainder taken from reference TRBV7-8 and TRBJ2-2, is GAGVSQSPRYKVAKRGQDVALRCDPISGHVSLFWYQQALGQGPEFLTYFQNEAQLDKSGLPSDRFFAERPEGSVSTLKIQRTQQEDSAVYLCASSPDRESTGELFFGEGSRLTVL.

The rearrangement links TRBV3-1 (or the pseudogene TRBV3-2) to TRBJ2-5; 8 positions match TRBD2. The germline gives CDR1 LGHDT, CDR2 YNNKEL (reference sequence). This CDR3 comprises 14 residues. Unmatched junction bases numbered 6, after V lost 4 bases and J lost 5 bases. The CDR3 DNA is TGTGCCAGCAGCCCCCGGACTAGCTCGGAGACCCAGTACTTC. It translates to CASSPRTSSETQYF.

The rearrangement links TRBV6-4 to TRBJ2-6, with D tentatively TRBD1 (6 bases). Trimming took 6 bases from V and 3 from J, leaving 18 bases between them. Germline V gene sequence: CDR1 MRHNA, CDR2 SNTAGT. This CDR3 has 17 residues. The CDR3, as DNA: TGTGCCAGCAGCCCGGACAGACCTGAGGTTGGGGCCAACGTCCTGACTTTC. Its translation: CASSPDRPEVGANVLTF.

V is TRBV14 and J is TRBJ2-7; weak D call: TRBD2 (5 bases). The CDR3 has 12 residues. V lost 4 bases to trimming and J lost 4 bases, with 8 bases between them. CDR1 and CDR2 (germline): SGHDN, FVKESK. The chain's CDR3 is CASSLSGYEQYF. CDR3 sequence (DNA): TGTGCCAGCAGCCTCTCGGGGTACGAGCAGTACTTC.

This clone turned up a few times. V and J are TRBV6-5 and TRBJ1-1; D is unclear. Trimming stripped 7 bases from V and 6 bases from J, with 15 bases between. In germline, CDR1 is MNHEY, CDR2 SVGAGI. The CDR3 runs 13 residues. The CDR3 is CASNREGRPEAFF. The CDR3 bases are TGTGCCAGCAATAGGGAGGGAAGGCCTGAAGCTTTCTTT.

This rearrangement joins TRBV4-3 to TRBJ2-5; D gene uncertain. Trimming shortened V by 0 bases and J by 5 bases, and 10 bases separated the two germline ends. This CDR3 contains 14 residues. Germline V gene sequence: CDR1 LGHNA, CDR2 YSLEER. CDR3 nucleotides: TGCGCCAGCAGCCAAGAAGGTGCCGGGGAGACCCAGTACTTC. Its translation: CASSQEGAGETQYF.

CDR3 region: CASRGQVLSYGYTF. As DNA, the CDR3 is TGTGCCAGCAGGGGACAGGTCCTCTCTTATGGCTACACCTTC. The genes are TRBV5-4 and TRBJ1-2; 8 nucleotides match TRBD1. J lost 5 bases, V lost 5 bases, and 8 bases had no gene match. The germline V gene encodes CDR1 SGHNT and CDR2 YYREEE (reference sequence). The CDR3 sequence is 14 residues long.

The chain combines TRBV14 with TRBJ1-2; perhaps TRBD1 as D (5 bases). CDR3 length: 16 residues. CDR1 and CDR2 (germline): SGHDN, FVKESK. With 4 bases removed from V and 4 bases from J, the gap between germline ends came to 19 bases. The CDR3 nucleotides read TGTGCCAGCAGCCCACGGGAGACAGCAGCACTCTATGGCTACACCTTC. Encoded protein: CASSPRETAALYGYTF.

The CDR3 DNA reads as TGTGCCAGCAGTTACCCATCAGGGGGCGGGAACACTGAAGCTTTCTTT. Its translation: CASSYPSGGGNTEAFF. The chain recombines TRBV6-2 or TRBV6-3 with TRBJ1-1; the match to TRBD1 covers 8 bases. The CDR3 runs to 16 residues. CDR1 and CDR2 (germline): MNHEY, SVGEGT. The J segment lost 1 base and the V segment lost 2 bases, leaving 6 bases of the junction unmatched.

The chain is built from TRBV4-1 and TRBJ1-3, with 9 bases matching TRBD1. The CDR3 covers 18 residues. Germline CDR1 reads MGHRA; CDR2 reads YSYEKL. V trimming: 0 bases; J trimming: 1 base; junction bases outside the gene matches: 7. CDR3 coding DNA: TGCGCCAGCAGCCAAGAGGGGACAGGGTACGGGTCTGGAAACACCATATATTTT. This codes for CASSQEGTGYGSGNTIYF.

This chain joins TRBV30 and TRBJ1-5, with 8 nucleotides matching TRBD1. The length of the CDR3 is 13 residues. Germline CDR1 is GTSNPN and CDR2 is SVGIG (reference sequence). V lost 2 bases, J lost 7 bases, and 4 bases stayed unmatched. In DNA form, the CDR3 reads TGTGCCTGGAGTCAGGGGGCGAGACAGCCCCAGCATTTT. Translating gives CAWSQGARQPQHF.

This clone was observed once. CDR3 region: CASSKKRPSRGTGELFF. DNA of the CDR3: TGTGCCAGCAGCAAGAAGCGGCCTTCCCGGGGCACCGGGGAGCTGTTTTTT. This chain connects TRBV7-9 to TRBJ2-2; tentative D call: TRBD2 (5 bases). Germline CDR1 is SEHNR and CDR2 is FQNEAQ (reference sequence). Trimming took 5 bases from V and 4 from J, leaving 20 bases between them. The CDR3 consists of 17 residues.

The rearrangement joins TRBV5-4 to TRBJ2-3; D perhaps matches TRBD1 (5 bases). Germline V CDR1 and CDR2: SGHNT, YYREEE (reference sequence). The CDR3 loop spans 12 amino acids. V dropped 4 bases and J dropped 6 bases, with 9 bases sitting between them. CDR3 loop: CASSPDTDTQYF. The DNA of the CDR3 is TGTGCCAGCAGCCCGGACACCGATACGCAGTATTTT.

The rearrangement links TRBV4-1 to TRBJ1-1; weak D call: TRBD1 (5 bases). CDR1 is MGHRA, CDR2 YSYEKL, per germline. V was clipped by 4 bases and J by 1 base, with 10 bases between them. This CDR3 region has 14 residues. The CDR3 here is CASSPRQTNTEAFF. The CDR3 DNA reads as TGCGCCAGCAGCCCCCGACAGACGAACACTGAAGCTTTCTTT.

In this sample, this clone turned up a few times. The rearrangement uses TRBV5-6 and TRBJ2-5; TRBD2 agrees at 15 bases. Per germline, CDR1 SGHDT and CDR2 YYEEEE. The CDR3 length is 18 residues. The ends lost 4 bases at V and 0 bases at J; junction bases unmatched: 7. CDR3 amino acids: CASSPGTSGGTYQETQYF. In DNA form, the CDR3 reads TGTGCCAGCAGCCCAGGGACTAGCGGGGGGACGTACCAAGAGACCCAGTACTTC.

The genes are TRBV18 and TRBJ2-7, with 11 bases identical to TRBD1. J gave up 0 bases and V 6 bases, and 13 bases lay outside the gene matches. The length of the CDR3 is 18 residues. In germline, CDR1 is KGHSH, CDR2 LQKENI. The CDR3 nucleotides are TGTGCCAGCTCTCCGTCCCGGGACAGGGGGACAAGCTCCTACGAGCAGTACTTC. Its protein is CASSPSRDRGTSSYEQYF.

The rearrangement joins TRBV14 to TRBJ1-1; 8 bases fit TRBD1. V gave up 3 bases and J gave up 11 bases; unmatched junction bases: 5. Germline V gene lookup returns CDR1 SGHDN and CDR2 FVKESK. The CDR3 length is 12 residues. The CDR3 protein is CASSQRTGMAFF. The CDR3 DNA sequence: TGTGCCAGCAGCCAGAGGACAGGGATGGCTTTCTTT.

The gene calls are TRBV3-1 (or the pseudogene TRBV3-2) and TRBJ2-1; TRBD2 matches 12 bases. The germline CDR1 and CDR2 sequences are LGHDT and YNNKEL (reference sequence). The CDR3 covers 14 residues. V gave up 6 bases and J gave up 7 bases; unmatched junction bases: 4. For the CDR3, the DNA is TGTGCCAGCAGGCGGACTAGCGGGGAAAATGAGCAGTTCTTC. Translated, it gives CASRRTSGENEQFF.

The CDR3 loop reads CASSSRYRFPLENTGELFF. The CDR3, as DNA: TGTGCCAGCAGCTCCAGGTACAGGTTTCCTTTGGAGAACACCGGGGAGCTGTTTTTT. This sequence joins TRBV5-5 and TRBJ2-2, with D tentatively TRBD1 (5 bases). V was pared by 3 bases and J by 1 base, with 22 bases between. CDR3 size: 19 residues. Germline loops: CDR1 SGHKS, CDR2 YYEKEE (reference sequence).

This sequence joins TRBV19 and TRBJ1-4; 10 nucleotides agree with TRBD1. Germline V gene data show CDR1 as LNHDA and CDR2 as SQIVND (reference sequence). There are 17 residues in the CDR3. The V gene end was trimmed by 5 bases and the J gene end by 5 bases; junction bases not matched to a gene: 11. The CDR3 spells CASSGKNDRGRNEKLFF. CDR3 nucleotide sequence: TGTGCCAGTAGTGGGAAGAACGACAGGGGGCGCAATGAAAAACTGTTTTTT.

The genes are TRBV3-1 (or the pseudogene TRBV3-2) and TRBJ1-1; 8 bases are a match to TRBD1. V shed 0 bases, J shed 9 bases, and the junction held 30 bases outside the gene matches. The CDR3 length is 22 residues. The germline CDR1 and CDR2 sequences are LGHDT and YNNKEL (reference sequence). The CDR3 coding sequence is TGTGCCAGCAGCCAAGATCGATTGAAGGACAGGGTAGTCAGAGGGGCTATGTACAAAGCTTTCTTT. It codes for CASSQDRLKDRVVRGAMYKAFF.

The sample holds a few counts of this clone. V is TRBV18 and J is TRBJ1-5; D remains unclear. This CDR3 comprises 15 residues. Germline CDR1 KGHSH, CDR2 LQKENI. V lost 3 bases, J lost 4 bases, and 13 bases lay in between. The CDR3 DNA sequence: TGTGCCAGCTCACCCCTTGGGCAGATAAATCAGCCCCAGCATTTT. It encodes CASSPLGQINQPQHF.

The V gene is TRBV7-9, the J gene TRBJ1-2, with 10 nucleotides matching TRBD1. The CDR3 extends over 16 amino acids. Germline-derived CDR1 and CDR2 are SEHNR and FQNEAQ (reference sequence). Trimming took 3 bases from V and 1 from J; bases not matched to a gene: 5. This chain's CDR3 is CASSLQGQGFNYGYTF. The CDR3 nucleotides read TGTGCCAGCAGCTTGCAGGGACAGGGGTTTAACTATGGCTACACCTTC.

The sample holds a few counts of this clone. This rearrangement joins TRBV18 to TRBJ2-7; tentatively, D is TRBD2 (5 bases). This CDR3 is 13 amino acids long. V shed 1 base and J shed 5 bases, with 9 bases lying between them. Germline V CDR1 and CDR2: KGHSH, LQKENI. CDR3 sequence reads: CASSPRRGNEQYF. The CDR3 DNA is TGTGCCAGCTCACCACGTAGAGGGAACGAGCAGTACTTC.

The J gene is TRBJ2-6, the V gene TRBV9, with TRBD1 as a possible D gene (5 bases). The germline V and J ends were trimmed by 0 bases and 4 bases, with 14 bases remaining between them. Germline values: CDR1 SGDLS, CDR2 YYNGEE. This CDR3 spans 17 amino acids. The CDR3 protein is CASSVELKGFGANVLTF. DNA for the CDR3: TGTGCCAGCAGCGTAGAATTAAAGGGGTTCGGGGCCAACGTCCTGACTTTC.

The chain links TRBV9 to TRBJ1-2; 8 nucleotides match TRBD1. CDR1 is SGDLS and CDR2 is YYNGEE in the germline V gene. The CDR3 has 14 residues. After removal of 5 bases from V and 3 bases from J, the junction contained 6 bases not matched to a gene. This CDR3 reads CASRPGGEDYGYTF. The CDR3 DNA reads as TGTGCCAGCAGGCCAGGGGGCGAGGACTATGGCTACACCTTC.